Described below is a single TCR beta chain sequence and its context. The source of the sample is a study of blood T cell repertoires in COVID-19. Background on the study: PBMCs, B-cell-depleted T cells, or T cells provided the cDNA or gDNA that made up the material.

The protocol was immunoSEQ multiplex PCR, while the TCRdb copy is restricted to in-frame clones and leaves out a portion. The data contain around 84,000 clones, about 80% of them singletons. Germline CDR1 MGHRA, CDR2 YSYEKL. With 0 bases removed from V and 4 bases from J, the gap between germline ends came to 12 bases. There are 15 residues in the CDR3. This chain connects TRBV4-1 to TRBJ1-2; perhaps TRBD1 as D (6 bases). The receptor's source is a man in his fifties with active or convalescent COVID-19. The specimen was peripheral blood. The CDR3 region has the DNA TGCGCCAGCAGCCAAGACAGGGGCCTCCTCTATGGCTACACCTTC. This translates into CASSQDRGLLYGYTF.